The 10 T cell receptor beta chains below come from one sample, sequenced in a study of cytomegalovirus exposure and HLA in healthy donors. A multiplex PCR was run with 60 Vbeta primers and 13 Jbeta primers. Measured with immunoSEQ multiplex PCR; TCRdb has only the in-frame clones, and not every one. The sample includes under 200,000 clones, 60% to 80% of them seen just once. The source material was PBMCs. The receptors derive from a man over 45 in good health and CMV-seropositive.

The rearrangement joins TRBV6-5 to TRBJ1-2, with D hard to call. This CDR3 is 15 amino acids long. Per the germline V gene, CDR1 is MNHEY and CDR2 is SVGAGI. V lost 2 bases and J 3 bases, leaving 13 bases between the germline ends. The CDR3 coding sequence is TGTGCCAGCAGTTACCTCATTGGAGCGGACTATGGCTACACCTTC. Translated, it gives CASSYLIGADYGYTF.

The V call is TRBV11-2, the J call TRBJ1-5; a weak D match, TRBD1 (6 bases). V lost 5 bases and J 5 bases, leaving 16 bases between the germline ends. CDR1 is SGHAT and CDR2 is FQNNGV in the germline V gene. The CDR3 covers 15 residues. The CDR3 sequence is CASSPNPGQHQPQHF. The DNA of the CDR3 is TGTGCCAGCAGCCCAAATCCTGGACAGCATCAGCCCCAGCATTTT.

The chain combines TRBV4-2 with TRBJ1-6; 8 bases are shared with TRBD1. Germline V lookup: CDR1 LGHNA, CDR2 YNFKEQ. The V gene end was trimmed by 1 base and the J gene end by 2 bases; junction bases not matched to a gene: 4. The CDR3 sequence is 17 residues long. CDR3: CASSQGTGGTYNSPLHF. The CDR3 bases are TGTGCCAGCAGCCAAGGAACAGGGGGGACCTATAATTCACCCCTCCACTTT.

The V and J genes are TRBV4-1 and TRBJ2-1; 15 bases are shared with TRBD2. V shed 2 bases, J shed 0 bases, and the junction held 14 bases outside the gene matches. Germline values: CDR1 MGHRA, CDR2 YSYEKL. This CDR3 has 22 amino acids. Here the CDR3 DNA reads TGCGCCAGCAGCCAACTTTTCATACCGGGACTAGCGGGGGGCGGCTCCTACAATGAGCAGTTCTTC. Its protein is CASSQLFIPGLAGGGSYNEQFF.

This chain joins TRBV5-1 and TRBJ1-1; D is possibly TRBD1 (6 bases). V was clipped by 4 bases and J by 1 base, with 14 bases between them. The CDR3 runs to 15 residues. Looked up from germline, CDR1 is SGHRS and CDR2 is YFSETQ. The CDR3 loop is CASSLQQGPNTEAFF. CDR3 in DNA: TGCGCCAGCAGCCTCCAACAGGGACCGAACACTGAAGCTTTCTTT.

As to this clone: The identical CDR3 is also encoded by other nucleotide sequences in the sample. The chain carries TRBV9 and TRBJ1-5; TRBD1 aligns across 9 bases. The germline V gene encodes CDR1 SGDLS and CDR2 YYNGEE. This CDR3 region has 14 residues. The V gene end was trimmed by 3 bases and the J gene end by 5 bases; junction bases not matched to a gene: 3. The CDR3 DNA follows: TGTGCCAGCAGCGCCGGGACAGGGTATCAGCCCCAGCATTTT. It codes for CASSAGTGYQPQHF.

The chain joins TRBV10-3 to TRBJ2-1, with D unclear. There are 12 residues in the CDR3. Trimming left V 4 bases short and J 4 bases short, with 5 bases between. Per the germline V gene, CDR1 is ENHRY and CDR2 is SYGVKD. This CDR3 is CAISGQYNEQFF. In DNA form, the CDR3 reads TGTGCCATCAGTGGACAATACAATGAGCAGTTCTTC.

The sample holds a few counts of this clone. The chain is built from TRBV10-1 and TRBJ1-2; D remains unclear. The CDR3 runs 16 residues. Germline V gene lookup returns CDR1 WNHNN and CDR2 SYGVQD (reference sequence). The CDR3: CATYGVIPSRGYGYTF. CDR3 bases: TGCGCAACCTACGGCGTCATTCCTTCCCGAGGGTATGGCTACACCTTC.

The chain employs TRBV10-1 and TRBJ1-1; unclear D gene. Germline loops: CDR1 WNHNN, CDR2 SYGVQD (reference sequence). V shed 2 bases and J shed 6 bases, with 10 bases lying between them. There are 13 residues in the CDR3. The CDR3 here is CASSEDIWSEAFF. CDR3 in DNA: TGCGCCAGCAGTGAGGACATATGGTCTGAAGCTTTCTTT.

The chain recombines TRBV7-9 with TRBJ2-2; a weak D match, TRBD1 (6 bases). Per the germline V gene, CDR1 is SEHNR and CDR2 is FQNEAQ (reference sequence). This CDR3 region has 11 residues. In DNA, the CDR3 is TGTGCAGATACAGGGACCGGGGAGCTGTTTTTT. Amino acids: CADTGTGELFF. Using reference TRBV7-9 and TRBJ2-2 for the parts outside the CDR3, the full variable domain is DTGVSQNPRHKITKRGQNVTFRCDPISEHNRLYWYRQTLGQGPEFLTYFQNEAQLEKSRLLSDRFSAERPKGSFSTLEIQRTEQGDSAMYLCADTGTGELFFGEGSRLTVL.